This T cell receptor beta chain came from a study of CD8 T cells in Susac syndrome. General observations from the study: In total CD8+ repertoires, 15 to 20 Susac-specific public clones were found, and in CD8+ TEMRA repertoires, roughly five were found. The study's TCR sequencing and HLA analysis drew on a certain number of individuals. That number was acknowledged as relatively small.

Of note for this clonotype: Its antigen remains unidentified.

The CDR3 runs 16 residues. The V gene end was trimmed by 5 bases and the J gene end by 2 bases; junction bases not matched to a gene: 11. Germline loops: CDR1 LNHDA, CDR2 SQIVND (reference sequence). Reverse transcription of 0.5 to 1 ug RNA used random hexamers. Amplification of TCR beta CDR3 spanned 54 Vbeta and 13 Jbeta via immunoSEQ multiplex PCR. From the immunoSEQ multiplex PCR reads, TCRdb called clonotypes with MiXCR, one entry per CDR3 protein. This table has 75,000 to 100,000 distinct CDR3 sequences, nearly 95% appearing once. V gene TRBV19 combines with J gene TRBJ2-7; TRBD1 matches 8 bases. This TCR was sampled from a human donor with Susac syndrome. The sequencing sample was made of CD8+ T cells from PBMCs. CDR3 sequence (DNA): TGTGCCAGTAGTCCCTGGACAGGGAGCTCAACCTACGAGCAGTACTTC. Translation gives CASSPWTGSSTYEQYF.